This TCR beta chain was sequenced during a study of CD8 T cells in ankylosing spondylitis. This CDR3 region has 16 residues. Trimming stripped 3 bases from V and 3 bases from J, with 16 bases between. Broader study findings: Earlier authors reported some of these motif variants in reactive arthritis synovial fluid and blood. Ankylosing spondylitis blood seemed to carry a telltale TCR beta motif made of fewer than ten highly homologous variants. The authors found the disease-linked clones to be CD8+ and relatively rare in peripheral blood.

Quantitative barcoded 5'-RACE was used to prepare TCR beta libraries. TCRdb re-derived calls from the 5' RACE reads in MiXCR, one entry per CDR3 protein. The data show around 75,000 distinct CDR3 sequences, about 5.7% seen once. This clonotype was found many times. Its antigen is still unknown. Sequencing was performed on blood, either unsorted or a sorted T cell fraction (not recorded which). The rearrangement uses TRBV12-3 or TRBV12-4 and TRBJ2-3, with a tentative D call TRBD1 (6 bases). The TCR sequence derives from a male donor with ankylosing spondylitis or in good health (not recorded which). The CDR3 bases are TGTGCCAGCAGTTTCCCTAGGGGGACGGCGACAGATACGCAGTATTTT. This gives the protein CASSFPRGTATDTQYF.